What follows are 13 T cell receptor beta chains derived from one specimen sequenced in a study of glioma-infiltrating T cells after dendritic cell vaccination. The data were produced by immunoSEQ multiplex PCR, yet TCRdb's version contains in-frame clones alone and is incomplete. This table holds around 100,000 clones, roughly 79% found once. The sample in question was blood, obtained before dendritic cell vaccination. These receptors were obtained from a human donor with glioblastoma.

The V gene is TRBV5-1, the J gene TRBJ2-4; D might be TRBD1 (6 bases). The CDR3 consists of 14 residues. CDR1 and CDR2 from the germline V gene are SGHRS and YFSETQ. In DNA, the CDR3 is TGCTCTCCAACAAACAGGGAGAGCAAAAACATTCAGTACTTC. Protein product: CSPTNRESKNIQYF.

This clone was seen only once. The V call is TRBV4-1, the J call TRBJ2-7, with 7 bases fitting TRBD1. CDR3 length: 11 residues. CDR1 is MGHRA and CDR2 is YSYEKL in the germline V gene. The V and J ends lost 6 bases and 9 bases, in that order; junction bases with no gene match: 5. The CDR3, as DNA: TGCGCCAGCAGTAAAGAGGGGGCGCAGTACTTC. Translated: CASSKEGAQYF.

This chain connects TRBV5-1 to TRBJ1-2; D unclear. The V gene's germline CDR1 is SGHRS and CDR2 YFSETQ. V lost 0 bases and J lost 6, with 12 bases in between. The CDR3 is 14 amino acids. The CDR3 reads CASSLAETSNGYTF. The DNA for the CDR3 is TGCGCCAGCAGCTTGGCGGAGACCTCGAATGGCTACACCTTC.

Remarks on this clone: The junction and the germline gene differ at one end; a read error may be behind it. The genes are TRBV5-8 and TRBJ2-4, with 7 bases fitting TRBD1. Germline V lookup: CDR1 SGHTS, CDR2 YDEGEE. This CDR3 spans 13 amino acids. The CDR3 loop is CASSLGTEDIQYF. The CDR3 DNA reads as TGTGCCAGCAGTTTGGGGACAGAGGACATTCAGTACTTC.

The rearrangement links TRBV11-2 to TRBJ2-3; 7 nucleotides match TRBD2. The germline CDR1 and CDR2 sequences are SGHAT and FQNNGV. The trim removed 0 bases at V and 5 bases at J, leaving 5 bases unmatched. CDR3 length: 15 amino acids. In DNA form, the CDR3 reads TGTGCCAGCAGCTTAGAATCCGGGGAGGGAGATACGCAGTATTTT. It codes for CASSLESGEGDTQYF.

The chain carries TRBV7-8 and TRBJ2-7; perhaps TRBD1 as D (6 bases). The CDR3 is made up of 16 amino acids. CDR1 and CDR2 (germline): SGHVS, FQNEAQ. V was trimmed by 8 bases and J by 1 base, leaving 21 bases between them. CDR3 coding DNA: TGTGCCAGCCGTAAACCCTCGGACAGACTATCCTACGAGCAGTACTTC. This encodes CASRKPSDRLSYEQYF. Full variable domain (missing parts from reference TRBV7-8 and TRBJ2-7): GAGVSQSPRYKVAKRGQDVALRCDPISGHVSLFWYQQALGQGPEFLTYFQNEAQLDKSGLPSDRFFAERPEGSVSTLKIQRTQQEDSAVYLCASRKPSDRLSYEQYFGPGTRLTVT.

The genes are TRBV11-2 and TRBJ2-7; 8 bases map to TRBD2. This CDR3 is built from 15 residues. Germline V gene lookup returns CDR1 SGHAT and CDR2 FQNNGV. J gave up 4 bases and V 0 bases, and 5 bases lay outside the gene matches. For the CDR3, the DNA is TGTGCCAGCAGCTTAGAAGGGACTAGGAGTTACGAGCAGTACTTC. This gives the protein CASSLEGTRSYEQYF.

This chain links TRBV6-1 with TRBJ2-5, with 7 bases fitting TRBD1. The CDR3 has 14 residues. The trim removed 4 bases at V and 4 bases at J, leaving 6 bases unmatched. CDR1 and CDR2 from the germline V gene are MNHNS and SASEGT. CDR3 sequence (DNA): TGTGCCAGCAGTGGACCGGGACAGATAGAGACCCAGTACTTC. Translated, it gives CASSGPGQIETQYF.

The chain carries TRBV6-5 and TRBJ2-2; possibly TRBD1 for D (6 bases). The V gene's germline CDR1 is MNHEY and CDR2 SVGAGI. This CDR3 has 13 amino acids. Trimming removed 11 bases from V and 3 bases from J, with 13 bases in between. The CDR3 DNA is TGTGCCCTCAGGGGAGAGGACACCGGGGAGCTGTTTTTT. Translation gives CALRGEDTGELFF.

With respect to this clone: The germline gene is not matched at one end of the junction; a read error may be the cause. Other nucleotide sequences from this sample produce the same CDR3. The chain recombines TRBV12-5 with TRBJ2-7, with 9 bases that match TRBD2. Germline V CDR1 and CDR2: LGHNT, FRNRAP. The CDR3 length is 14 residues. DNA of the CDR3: TGTGCCAGTGGTTTGTGGCTAGCGGGATACGAGCAGTACTTC. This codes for CASGLWLAGYEQYF.

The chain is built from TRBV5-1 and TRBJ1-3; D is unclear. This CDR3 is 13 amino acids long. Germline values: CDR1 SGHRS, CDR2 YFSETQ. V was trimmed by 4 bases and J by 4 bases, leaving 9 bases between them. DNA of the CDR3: TGCGCCAGCAGCCCCCTCCCCGGAAACACCATATATTTT. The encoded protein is CASSPLPGNTIYF.

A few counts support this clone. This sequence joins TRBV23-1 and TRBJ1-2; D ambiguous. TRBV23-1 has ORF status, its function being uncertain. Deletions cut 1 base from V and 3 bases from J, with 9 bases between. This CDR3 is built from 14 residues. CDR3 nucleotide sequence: TGCGCCAGCAGTCAATTTATAGCTTACTATGGCTACACCTTC. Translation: CASSQFIAYYGYTF.

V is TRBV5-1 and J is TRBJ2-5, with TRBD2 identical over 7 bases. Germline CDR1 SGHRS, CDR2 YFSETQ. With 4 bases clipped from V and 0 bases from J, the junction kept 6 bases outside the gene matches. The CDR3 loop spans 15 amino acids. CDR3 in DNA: TGCGCCAGCAGCCCCGGAGCGGGGTACCAAGAGACCCAGTACTTC. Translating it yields CASSPGAGYQETQYF. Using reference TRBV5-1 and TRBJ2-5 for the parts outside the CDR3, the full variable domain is KAGVTQTPRYLIKTRGQQVTLSCSPISGHRSVSWYQQTPGQGLQFLFEYFSETQRNKGNFPGRFSGRQFSNSRSEMNVSTLELGDSALYLCASSPGAGYQETQYFGPGTRLLVL.